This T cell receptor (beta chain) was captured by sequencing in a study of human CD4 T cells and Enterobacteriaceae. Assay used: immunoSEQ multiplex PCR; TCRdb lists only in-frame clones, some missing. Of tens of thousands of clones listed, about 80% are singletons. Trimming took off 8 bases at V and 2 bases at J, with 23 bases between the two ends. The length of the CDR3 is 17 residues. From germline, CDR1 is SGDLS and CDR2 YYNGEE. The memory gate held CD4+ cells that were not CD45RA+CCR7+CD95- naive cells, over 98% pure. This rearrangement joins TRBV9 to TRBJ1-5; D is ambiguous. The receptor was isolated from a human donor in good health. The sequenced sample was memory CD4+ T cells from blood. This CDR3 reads CARATKLVGCCNQPQHF. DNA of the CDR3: TGTGCCAGAGCTACCAAGCTCGTTGGTTGTTGCAATCAGCCCCAGCATTTT.